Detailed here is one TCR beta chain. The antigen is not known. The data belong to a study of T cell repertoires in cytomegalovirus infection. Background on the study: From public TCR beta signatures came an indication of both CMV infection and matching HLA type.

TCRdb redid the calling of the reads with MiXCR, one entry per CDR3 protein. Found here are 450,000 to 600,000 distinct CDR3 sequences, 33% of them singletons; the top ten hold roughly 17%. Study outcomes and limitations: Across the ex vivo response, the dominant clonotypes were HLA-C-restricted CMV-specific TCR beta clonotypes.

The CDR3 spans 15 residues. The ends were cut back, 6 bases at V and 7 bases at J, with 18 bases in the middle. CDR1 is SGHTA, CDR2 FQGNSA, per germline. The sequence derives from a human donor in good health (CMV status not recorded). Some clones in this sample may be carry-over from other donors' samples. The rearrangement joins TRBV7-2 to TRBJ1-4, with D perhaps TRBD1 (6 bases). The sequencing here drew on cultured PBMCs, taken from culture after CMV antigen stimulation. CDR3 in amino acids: CASRRTGSEGEKLFF. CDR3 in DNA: TGTGCCAGCAGAAGAACAGGGTCCGAGGGTGAAAAACTGTTTTTT.